A single sample gave rise to the 5 T cell receptor beta chains below, sequenced in a study of regulatory T cells in long-lasting Graves disease. Time point here: newly diagnosed GD, antithyroid drugs for less than 3 months. Isolated PBMC RNA provided the starting material for the TCR library. Arm-PCR of CDR3 regions with iRepertoire HTBI primers generated TCR beta libraries. A single record per CDR3 protein comes from TCRdb applying MiXCR to the multiplex PCR reads. Among around 420,000 distinct CDR3 sequences listed, approximately 15% were seen once. The sample also formed part of further work on T cells in Graves' hyperthyroidism and ophthalmopathy.

This material consisted of peripheral blood mononuclear cells (PBMCs), taken at new diagnosis, from a patient treated with antithyroid drugs. All receptors derive from a woman in her forties with Graves disease.

The chain has TRBV18 and TRBJ2-7, with 7 bases lining up with TRBD1. Germline CDR1 is KGHSH and CDR2 is LQKENI. CDR3 length equals 16 residues. The trim removed 1 base at V and 0 bases at J, leaving 6 bases unmatched. CDR3 sequence: CASSPRVGQFSYEQYF. CDR3 sequence (DNA): TGTGCCAGCTCACCACGAGTGGGACAGTTCTCCTACGAGCAGTACTTC.

A few counts support this clonotype. The chain joins TRBV29-1 to TRBJ2-1; D is unclear. Germline loops: CDR1 SQVTM, CDR2 ANQGSEA. With 2 bases removed from V and 5 bases from J, the gap between germline ends came to 10 bases. The CDR3 extends over 13 amino acids. CDR3 DNA: TGCAGCGTTGAAATGTCGGATCACAATGAGCAGTTCTTC. Its translation is CSVEMSDHNEQFF.

This clonotype was picked up many times. The chain employs TRBV6-2 or TRBV6-3 and TRBJ2-1; weak D call: TRBD2 (5 bases). Trimming removed 4 bases from V and 6 bases from J, with 10 bases in between. Germline CDR1 reads MNHEY; CDR2 reads SVGEGT. This CDR3 has 13 residues. This CDR3 reads CASSWGVGNEQFF. CDR3 sequence (DNA): TGTGCCAGCAGTTGGGGAGTCGGCAATGAGCAGTTCTTC.

The rearrangement uses TRBV6-1 and TRBJ2-7; no definite D call. The CDR3 sequence is 14 residues long. CDR1 MNHNS and CDR2 SASEGT come from the germline V gene. V was shortened by 3 bases and J by 0 bases, with 9 bases between the two germline ends. The CDR3 sequence is CASSDVQSSYEQYF. The CDR3 DNA follows: TGTGCCAGCAGTGACGTCCAGAGCTCCTACGAGCAGTACTTC.

This clonotype was seen ten or more times. This chain uses TRBV3-1 with TRBJ2-4, with 13 bases that match TRBD2. The CDR3 sequence is 21 residues long. CDR1 and CDR2 from the germline V gene are LGHDT and YNNKEL (reference sequence). The trim removed 4 bases at V and 1 base at J, leaving 16 bases unmatched. CDR3 in amino acids: CASSLHSGTSGKKSAKNIQYF. For the CDR3, the DNA is TGTGCCAGCAGCCTCCATTCCGGGACTAGCGGGAAAAAGAGCGCCAAAAACATTCAGTACTTC.